The present T cell receptor (beta chain) was sequenced within a study of tumor and adjacent non-tumor tissue in lung cancer. Study as a whole: Patients comprised 12 adenocarcinoma, a couple of squamous cell carcinoma and 1 small cell lung cancer. Overall study results and limits: Tumor tissue had significantly higher TCR diversity than normal lung. Normal lung showed higher cumulative top 100 clone frequency than tumor.

The template was RNA from unsorted bulk tissue. A modified ARM-PCR protocol with three rounds of nested PCR amplified TCRbeta. TCRdb recomputed calls from the multiplex PCR reads with MiXCR, one row per CDR3 protein. Of roughly 220,000 distinct CDR3 sequences listed, approximately 74% were seen once; the top ten hold 20% to 25%. On this clonotype: What it binds is not known.

CDR3 length equals 16 residues. Germline CDR1 reads MNHEY; CDR2 reads SVGEGT. V lost 6 bases, J lost 4 bases, and 7 bases stayed unmatched. The sequenced sample consisted of lung tumor tissue. J is TRBJ2-1 and V is TRBV6-2 or TRBV6-3; TRBD2 matches at 12 bases. The receptor was derived from a man aged 55-75 years with non-small cell lung cancer. DNA of the CDR3: TGTGCCAGCAGGGCGCTAGCGGGAGGGCGGTACAATGAGCAGTTCTTC. Translating gives CASRALAGGRYNEQFF.